This TCR beta chain is drawn from a study of memory CD4+ T cells and cytomegalovirus serostatus. This table comes from immunoSEQ multiplex PCR, and its TCRdb copy is limited to in-frame clones, with some not included. The sample contains some 54,000 clones, 80% to 90% of which appear only once. Single viable CD3+CD4+CD8-CD45RO+ cells were sorted as the memory CD4+ T cells. This clone was seen a single time. Looked up from germline, CDR1 is SGHTA and CDR2 is FQGTGA. The CDR3 spans 12 residues. V gene TRBV7-3 combines with J gene TRBJ2-5; D ambiguous. The DNA end favors TRBJ2-7, so the J call may be wrong. This TCR came from an adult in good health and CMV-seropositive. The sample comprised memory CD4+ T cells from blood. DNA of the CDR3: TGTGCCAGCAGCCCCGGCGGCTACGAGCAGTACTTC. It yields the protein CASSPGGYEQYF.